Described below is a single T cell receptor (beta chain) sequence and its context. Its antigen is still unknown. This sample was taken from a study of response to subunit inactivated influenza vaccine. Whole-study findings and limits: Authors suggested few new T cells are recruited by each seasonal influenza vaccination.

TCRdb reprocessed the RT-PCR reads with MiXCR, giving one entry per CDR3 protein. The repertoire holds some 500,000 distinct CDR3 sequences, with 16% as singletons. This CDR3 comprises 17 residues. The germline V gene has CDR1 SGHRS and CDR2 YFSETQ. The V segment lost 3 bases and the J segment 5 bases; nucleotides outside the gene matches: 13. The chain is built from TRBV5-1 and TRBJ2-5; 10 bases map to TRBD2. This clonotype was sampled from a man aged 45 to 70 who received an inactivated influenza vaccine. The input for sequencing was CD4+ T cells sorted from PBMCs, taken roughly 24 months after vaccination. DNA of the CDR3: TGCGCCAGCAGCTCGGGAGACCTAGCGGGGGCGATGGAGACCCAGTACTTC. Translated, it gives CASSSGDLAGAMETQYF.